What follows are 21 T cell receptor beta chains derived from one specimen sequenced in a study of early T cells in non-severe SARS-CoV-2 infection (dated by TCRdb to 2020 to 2022). Receptor amplification or capture employed 5' RACE. Sequencing used a NextSeq 500. TCRdb reworked the public reads: Q25 trimming with fastp, MiXCR clone assembly, productive beta chains retained. Rows matching on CDR3 protein sequence are summarized as one entry with the most common DNA and genes. The sample profile shows around 70,000 distinct CDR3 sequences; more than 10% of them were found once. The ten biggest clones cover roughly 3.9% of the sample. The sample consisted of whole blood. These receptors were collected from an adult who was a healthcare worker with PCR-confirmed SARS-CoV-2 infection or an uninfected control (not recorded which).

This clonotype was detected ten times or more. V and J are TRBV7-9 and TRBJ1-1; D is unclear. Germline V gene data show CDR1 as SEHNR and CDR2 as FQNEAQ (reference sequence). Deletions cut 5 bases from V and 1 base from J, with 14 bases between. The CDR3 loop spans 15 amino acids. CDR3 sequence: CASSPMVQPNTEAFF. The CDR3 nucleotides are TGTGCCAGCAGCCCGATGGTGCAGCCGAACACTGAAGCTTTCTTT.

This clonotype has ten or more counts. The rearrangement joins TRBV5-1 to TRBJ2-3, with 7 bases aligning to TRBD1. The CDR3 has 15 amino acids. In germline, CDR1 is SGHRS, CDR2 YFSETQ. V was pared by 2 bases and J by 5 bases, with 8 bases of the junction left unmatched. The chain's CDR3 is CASSFTGTEGDTQYF. CDR3 DNA sequence: TGCGCCAGCAGCTTTACCGGGACAGAGGGAGATACGCAGTATTTT.

This clonotype came up many times. The chain uses TRBV18 and TRBJ2-2; D is undetermined. The CDR3 contains 14 residues. Trimming took off 4 bases at V and 5 bases at J, with 11 bases between the two ends. Germline V gene lookup returns CDR1 KGHSH and CDR2 LQKENI. CDR3 DNA: TGTGCCAGCTCACAGGTCAGAGATACCGGGGAGCTGTTTTTT. Translation gives CASSQVRDTGELFF.

The sample holds many counts of this clonotype. The chain links TRBV19 to TRBJ2-4, with TRBD1 matching 7 bases. This CDR3 spans 13 amino acids. Trimming removed 9 bases from V and 8 bases from J; junction bases left unmatched: 10. The germline V gene has CDR1 LNHDA and CDR2 SQIVND (reference sequence). The CDR3 reads CASRSGQQDIQYF. In DNA, the CDR3 is TGTGCCAGCCGTTCGGGACAGCAGGACATTCAGTACTTC.

This clonotype came up a few times. The chain joins TRBV28 to TRBJ2-7; TRBD2 matches 11 bases. The junction had 14 bases not matched to a gene; V was cut back by 4 bases and J by 6 bases. Germline V gives CDR1 MDHEN, CDR2 SYDVKM. This CDR3 is 17 amino acids long. CDR3 in amino acids: CASSSRDSGRGSAEQYF. In nucleotides, the CDR3 is TGTGCCAGCAGTTCGCGTGATAGCGGGAGGGGGTCCGCCGAGCAGTACTTC.

Comment on this clonotype: This could be a read error, since a much larger clone is one nucleotide away. The chain employs TRBV3-1 and TRBJ2-3; TRBD2 aligns across 8 bases. The CDR3 is 15 amino acids. With V trimmed by 4 bases and J by 5 bases, 8 bases remained unmatched. The germline V gene encodes CDR1 LGHDT and CDR2 YNNKEL (reference sequence). This CDR3 reads CASSPPAGGVDTQYF. The DNA of the CDR3 is TGTGCCAGCAGCCCCCCGGCGGGAGGCGTAGATACGCAGTATTTT.

The rearrangement uses TRBV4-1 and TRBJ2-7; D call uncertain. The CDR3 runs 16 residues. Germline CDR1 and CDR2: MGHRA and YSYEKL. Trimming cost V 4 bases and J 2 bases, with 18 bases left between them. CDR3 in amino acids: CASSLRYPQFPYEQYF. The CDR3 coding sequence is TGCGCCAGCAGCCTCCGATATCCACAGTTCCCCTACGAGCAGTACTTC.

V gene TRBV10-3 combines with J gene TRBJ2-1; 8 bases match TRBD2. The germline gives CDR1 ENHRY, CDR2 SYGVKD. The length of the CDR3 is 14 residues. The V gene end was trimmed by 4 bases and the J gene end by 5 bases; junction bases not matched to a gene: 4. In nucleotides, the CDR3 is TGTGCCATCAGTGGGCGGGAGGTCCACAATGAGCAGTTCTTC. It yields the protein CAISGREVHNEQFF.

The genes are TRBV20-1 and TRBJ1-2; no reliable D call. From germline, CDR1 is DFQATT and CDR2 SNEGSKA (reference sequence). Trimming removed 6 bases at V and 4 bases at J, with 12 bases between. There are 12 residues in the CDR3. The CDR3 nucleotides are TGCAGTGCAAGAACCTGGGGCTATGGCTACACCTTC. Amino acid sequence: CSARTWGYGYTF.

This clonotype has a handful of counts. The rearrangement links TRBV11-1 to TRBJ2-3; weak D call: TRBD2 (5 bases). The CDR3 consists of 14 residues. Looked up from germline, CDR1 is SGHAT and CDR2 is FQDESV (reference sequence). The V gene lost 5 bases and the J gene lost 4 bases, with 13 bases spanning the gap. The CDR3 here is CASSPRTSADTQYF. The CDR3 DNA reads TGTGCCAGCAGCCCTAGGACTTCTGCAGATACGCAGTATTTT. The full variable domain, in which reference TRBV11-1 and TRBJ2-3 provide the parts outside the CDR3, is EAEVAQSPRYKITEKSQAVAFWCDPISGHATLYWYRQILGQGPELLVQFQDESVVDDSQLPKDRFSAERLKGVDSTLKIQPAELGDSAMYLCASSPRTSADTQYFGPGTRLTVL.

This clonotype has more than one count but fewer than ten. The rearrangement joins TRBV20-1 to TRBJ2-4; the D gene is possibly TRBD1 (5 bases). CDR3 length equals 11 residues. Looked up from germline, CDR1 is DFQATT and CDR2 is SNEGSKA (reference sequence). The ends were cut back, 6 bases at V and 3 bases at J, with 6 bases in the middle. In DNA form, the CDR3 reads TGCAGTGCCCAGGGCAAAAACATTCAGTACTTC. Amino acids: CSAQGKNIQYF.

A few counts support this clonotype. The rearrangement joins TRBV20-1 to TRBJ1-3; perhaps TRBD1 as D (6 bases). Germline V gene data show CDR1 as DFQATT and CDR2 as SNEGSKA (reference sequence). V dropped 6 bases and J dropped 6 bases, with 18 bases sitting between them. The CDR3 contains 14 residues. The CDR3 bases are TGCAGTGCCCACCACGCCCAGGGGAAAAACACCATATATTTT. Amino acid sequence: CSAHHAQGKNTIYF.

This clonotype was observed a handful of times. This chain joins TRBV7-9 and TRBJ2-7; 9 positions agree with TRBD1. In germline, CDR1 is SEHNR, CDR2 FQNEAQ (reference sequence). CDR3 length equals 16 residues. After removal of 4 bases from V and 3 bases from J, the junction contained 10 bases not matched to a gene. Here the CDR3 reads CASSSSGTGIHYEQYF. In nucleotides, the CDR3 is TGTGCCAGCAGCTCATCCGGGACAGGGATACACTACGAGCAGTACTTC.

This clonotype was counted many times. The J gene is TRBJ1-2, the V gene TRBV3-1, with D unclear. V was shortened by 0 bases and J by 4 bases, with 9 bases between the two germline ends. CDR1 and CDR2 from the germline V gene are LGHDT and YNNKEL (reference sequence). This CDR3 region has 14 residues. The CDR3 reads CASSQDSRGYGYTF. The CDR3 coding sequence is TGTGCCAGCAGCCAAGACAGCCGTGGCTATGGCTACACCTTC.

The chain's CDR3 is CASSWVRGNEQYF. The CDR3 DNA follows: TGTGCCAGCAGTTGGGTCAGGGGGAACGAGCAGTACTTC. The chain is built from TRBV28 and TRBJ2-7; 7 bases agree with TRBD1. The germline V gene encodes CDR1 MDHEN and CDR2 SYDVKM. J gave up 5 bases and V 4 bases, and 5 bases lay outside the gene matches. CDR3 length: 13 residues.

This clonotype has a handful of counts. The chain has TRBV7-9 and TRBJ2-6; D is unresolved. The germline V and J ends were trimmed by 11 bases and 0 bases, with 14 bases remaining between them. Germline V gene data show CDR1 as SEHNR and CDR2 as FQNEAQ (reference sequence). This CDR3 spans 15 amino acids. The CDR3 is CALEALYSGANVLTF. Here the CDR3 DNA reads TGTGCCCTCGAGGCACTCTACTCTGGGGCCAACGTCCTGACTTTC.

This clonotype occurred a few times. The CDR3 spells CASSYDRQDTQYF. The CDR3 bases are TGTGCCAGCAGCTACGACAGGCAAGATACGCAGTATTTT. V gene TRBV5-4 combines with J gene TRBJ2-3; D perhaps matches TRBD1 (6 bases). The V and J ends lost 3 bases and 5 bases respectively, with 10 bases between them. The germline V gene encodes CDR1 SGHNT and CDR2 YYREEE (reference sequence). This CDR3 spans 13 amino acids. Full variable domain (outside the CDR3, taken from reference TRBV5-4 and TRBJ2-3): ETGVTQSPTHLIKTRGQQVTLRCSSQSGHNTVSWYQQALGQGPQFIFQYYREEENGRGNFPPRFSGLQFPNYSSELNVNALELDDSALYLCASSYDRQDTQYFGPGTRLTVL.

To note about this clonotype: A read error may be the cause here, since a much bigger clone is one base away. Without the conserved terminal phenylalanine or tryptophan, this CDR3 likely stems from a read error. V is TRBV27 and J is TRBJ2-7; D uncertain. V was cut by 6 bases and J by 0 bases, with 9 bases left in between. CDR1 is MNHEY, CDR2 SMNVEV, per germline (reference sequence). The CDR3 contains 13 residues. CDR3 loop: CASSLEVSYEQYL. CDR3 DNA sequence: TGTGCCAGCAGCCTTGAGGTCTCCTACGAGCAGTACCTC.

At least ten counts were recorded for this clonotype. The chain combines TRBV29-1 with TRBJ2-3; D is uncertain. Germline assignment: CDR1 SQVTM and CDR2 ANQGSEA. The CDR3 contains 13 residues. Trimming shortened V by 3 bases and J by 0 bases, and 7 bases separated the two germline ends. CDR3 coding DNA: TGCAGCGTTGATCCCCAGAGCACAGATACGCAGTATTTT. Its protein is CSVDPQSTDTQYF.

This clonotype was detected ten times or more. The CDR3: CASGNQREPYNEQFF. The DNA for the CDR3 is TGTGCCAGCGGAAACCAGCGGGAGCCCTACAATGAGCAGTTCTTC. The rearrangement links TRBV27 to TRBJ2-1, with 8 bases fitting TRBD2. The CDR3 length is 15 residues. The V and J ends lost 8 bases and 2 bases, in that order; junction bases with no gene match: 8. CDR1 is MNHEY, CDR2 SMNVEV, per germline (reference sequence).

This clonotype was seen more than once but under ten times. J is TRBJ1-1 and V is TRBV29-1; tentatively, D is TRBD1 (6 bases). The V gene lost 2 bases and the J gene lost 4 bases, with 11 bases spanning the gap. This CDR3 has 13 residues. In germline, CDR1 is SQVTM, CDR2 ANQGSEA. The CDR3 reads CSVETGSFTEAFF. The CDR3 bases are TGCAGCGTTGAAACAGGGAGTTTCACTGAAGCTTTCTTT.